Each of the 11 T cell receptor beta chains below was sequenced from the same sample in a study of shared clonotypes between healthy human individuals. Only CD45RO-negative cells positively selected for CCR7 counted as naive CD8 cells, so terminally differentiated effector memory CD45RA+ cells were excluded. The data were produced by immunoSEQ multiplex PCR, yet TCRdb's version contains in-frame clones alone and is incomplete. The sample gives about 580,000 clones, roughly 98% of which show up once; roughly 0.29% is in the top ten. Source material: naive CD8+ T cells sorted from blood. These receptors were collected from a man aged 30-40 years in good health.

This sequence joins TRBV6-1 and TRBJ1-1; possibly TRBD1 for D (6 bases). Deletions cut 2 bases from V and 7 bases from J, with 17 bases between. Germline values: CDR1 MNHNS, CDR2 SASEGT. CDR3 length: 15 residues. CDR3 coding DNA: TGTGCCAGCAGTGAAAGAGAGGGGGTCTTAGGTGAAGCTTTCTTT. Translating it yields CASSEREGVLGEAFF.

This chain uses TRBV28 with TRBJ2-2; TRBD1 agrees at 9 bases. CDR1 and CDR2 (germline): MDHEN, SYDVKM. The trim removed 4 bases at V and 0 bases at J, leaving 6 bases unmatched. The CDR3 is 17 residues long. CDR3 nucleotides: TGTGCCAGCAGTTCCCCCCGACAGGGGGCGAACACCGGGGAGCTGTTTTTT. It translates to CASSSPRQGANTGELFF.

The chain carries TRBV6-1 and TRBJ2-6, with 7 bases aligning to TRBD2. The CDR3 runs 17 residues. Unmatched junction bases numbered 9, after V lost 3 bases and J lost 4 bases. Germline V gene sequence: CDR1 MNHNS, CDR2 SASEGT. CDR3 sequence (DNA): TGTGCCAGCAGTGAGTCTAGCGGCCGGGTGGGGGCCAACGTCCTGACTTTC. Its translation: CASSESSGRVGANVLTF.

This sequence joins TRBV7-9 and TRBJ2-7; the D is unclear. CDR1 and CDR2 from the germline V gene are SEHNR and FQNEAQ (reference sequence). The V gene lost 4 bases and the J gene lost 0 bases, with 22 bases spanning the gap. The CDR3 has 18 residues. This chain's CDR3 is CASSSLPSGRRHSYEQYF. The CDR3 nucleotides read TGTGCCAGCAGCTCTCTCCCCTCTGGGCGGCGTCACTCCTACGAGCAGTACTTC.

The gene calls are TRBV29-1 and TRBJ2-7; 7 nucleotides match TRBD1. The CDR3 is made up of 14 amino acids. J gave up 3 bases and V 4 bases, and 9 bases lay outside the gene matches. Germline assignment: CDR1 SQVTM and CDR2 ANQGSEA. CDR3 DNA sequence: TGCAGCGTTGCGGGGACAGAGGGTGTCTACGAGCAGTACTTC. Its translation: CSVAGTEGVYEQYF.

CDR3 sequence reads: CASSLEPTSGRRGEQFF. CDR3 DNA sequence: TGTGCCAGCAGCTTAGAACCTACTAGCGGGAGGAGGGGTGAGCAGTTCTTC. The rearrangement joins TRBV7-2 to TRBJ2-1; 12 bases align to TRBD2. The CDR3 contains 17 residues. Germline values: CDR1 SGHTA, CDR2 FQGNSA. Trimming removed 1 base from V and 9 bases from J; junction bases left unmatched: 10.

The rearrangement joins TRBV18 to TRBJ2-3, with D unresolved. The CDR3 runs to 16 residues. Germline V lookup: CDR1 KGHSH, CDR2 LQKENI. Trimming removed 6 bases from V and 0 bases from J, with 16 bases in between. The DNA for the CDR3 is TGTGCCAGCTCGAGAGAACGGTTGACTAGCACAGATACGCAGTATTTT. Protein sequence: CASSRERLTSTDTQYF.

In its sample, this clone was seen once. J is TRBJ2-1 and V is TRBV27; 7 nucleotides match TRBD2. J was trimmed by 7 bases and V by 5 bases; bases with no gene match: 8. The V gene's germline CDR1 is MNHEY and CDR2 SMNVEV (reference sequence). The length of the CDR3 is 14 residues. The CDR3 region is CASSISGTTNEQFF. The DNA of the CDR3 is TGTGCCAGCAGTATCTCCGGGACTACGAATGAGCAGTTCTTC.

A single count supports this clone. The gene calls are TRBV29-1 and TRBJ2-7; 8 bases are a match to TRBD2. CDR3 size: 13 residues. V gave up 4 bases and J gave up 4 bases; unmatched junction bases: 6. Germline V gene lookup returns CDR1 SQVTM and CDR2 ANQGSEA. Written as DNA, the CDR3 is TGCAGCGTTGTCGAGCGGGAGAGATACGAGCAGTACTTC. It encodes CSVVERERYEQYF.

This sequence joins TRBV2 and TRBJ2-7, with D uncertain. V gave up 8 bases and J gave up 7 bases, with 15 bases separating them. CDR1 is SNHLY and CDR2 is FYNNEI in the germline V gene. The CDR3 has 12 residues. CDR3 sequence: CASVGPLYEQYF. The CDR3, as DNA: TGTGCCAGCGTCGGGCCCCTCTATGAGCAGTACTTC.

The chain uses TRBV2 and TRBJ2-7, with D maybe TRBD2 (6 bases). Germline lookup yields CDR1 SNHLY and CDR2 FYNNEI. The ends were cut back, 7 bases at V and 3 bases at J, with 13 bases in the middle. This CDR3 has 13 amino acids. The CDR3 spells CASTGTSLYEQYF. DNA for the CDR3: TGTGCCAGCACCGGGACTTCACTCTACGAGCAGTACTTC.